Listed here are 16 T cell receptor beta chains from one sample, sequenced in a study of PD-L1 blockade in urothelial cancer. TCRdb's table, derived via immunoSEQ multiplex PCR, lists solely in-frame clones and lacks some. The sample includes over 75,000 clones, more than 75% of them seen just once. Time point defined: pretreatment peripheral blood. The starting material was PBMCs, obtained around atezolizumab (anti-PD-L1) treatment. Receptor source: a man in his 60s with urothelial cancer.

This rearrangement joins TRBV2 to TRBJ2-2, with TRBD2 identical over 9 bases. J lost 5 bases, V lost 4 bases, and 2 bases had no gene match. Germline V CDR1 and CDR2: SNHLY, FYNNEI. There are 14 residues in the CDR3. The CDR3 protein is CASSVRGGTGELFF. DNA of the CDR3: TGTGCCAGCAGTGTGCGGGGGGGAACCGGGGAGCTGTTTTTT.

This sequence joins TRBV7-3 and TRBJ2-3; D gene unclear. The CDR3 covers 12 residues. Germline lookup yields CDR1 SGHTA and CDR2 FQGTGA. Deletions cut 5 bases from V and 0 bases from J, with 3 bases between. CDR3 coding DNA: TGTGCCAGCAGCCCAAGCACAGATACGCAGTATTTT. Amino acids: CASSPSTDTQYF.

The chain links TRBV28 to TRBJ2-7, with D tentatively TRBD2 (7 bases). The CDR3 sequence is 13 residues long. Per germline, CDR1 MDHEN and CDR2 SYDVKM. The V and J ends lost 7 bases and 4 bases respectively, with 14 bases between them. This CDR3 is CASKGEGRYEQYF. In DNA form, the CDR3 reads TGTGCCAGCAAGGGGGAGGGCCGTTACGAGCAGTACTTC.

CDR3 nucleotide sequence: TGCGCCAGCAGCCAAGGGGAGCGGGGGGCCTACGAGCAGTACTTC. Protein sequence: CASSQGERGAYEQYF. J is TRBJ2-7 and V is TRBV4-1; 9 bases are a match to TRBD2. This CDR3 comprises 15 residues. Germline values: CDR1 MGHRA, CDR2 YSYEKL. The V gene end was trimmed by 1 base and the J gene end by 2 bases; junction bases not matched to a gene: 3.

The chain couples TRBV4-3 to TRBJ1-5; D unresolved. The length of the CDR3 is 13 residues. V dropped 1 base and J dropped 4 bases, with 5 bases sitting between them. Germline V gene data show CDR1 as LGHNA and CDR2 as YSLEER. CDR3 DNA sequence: TGCGCCAGCAGCCAAGGACTAAATCAGCCCCAGCATTTT. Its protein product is CASSQGLNQPQHF.

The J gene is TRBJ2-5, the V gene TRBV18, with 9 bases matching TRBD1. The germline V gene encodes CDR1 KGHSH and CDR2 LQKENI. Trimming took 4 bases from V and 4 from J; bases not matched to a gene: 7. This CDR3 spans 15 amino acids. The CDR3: CASSRYPGQGETQYF. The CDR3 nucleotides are TGTGCCAGCTCACGATACCCGGGACAGGGAGAGACCCAGTACTTC.

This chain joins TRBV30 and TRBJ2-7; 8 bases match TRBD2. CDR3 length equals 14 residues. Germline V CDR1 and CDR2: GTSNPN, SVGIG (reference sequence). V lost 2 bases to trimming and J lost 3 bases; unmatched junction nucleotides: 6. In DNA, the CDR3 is TGTGCCTGGAGTCGGGGGGGGGCCAACTACGAGCAGTACTTC. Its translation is CAWSRGGANYEQYF. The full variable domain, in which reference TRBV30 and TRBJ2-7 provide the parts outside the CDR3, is SQTIHQWPATLVQPVGSPLSLECTVEGTSNPNLYWYRQAAGRGLQLLFYSVGIGQISSEVPQNLSASRPQDRQFILSSKKLLLSDSGFYLCAWSRGGANYEQYFGPGTRLTVT.

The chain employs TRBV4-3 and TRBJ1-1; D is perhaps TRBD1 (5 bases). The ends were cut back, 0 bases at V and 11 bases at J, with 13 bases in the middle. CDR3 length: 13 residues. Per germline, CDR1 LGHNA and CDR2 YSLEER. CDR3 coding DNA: TGCGCCAGCAGCCAAGATAGGGGCAGGGCGGCTTTCTTT. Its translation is CASSQDRGRAAFF.

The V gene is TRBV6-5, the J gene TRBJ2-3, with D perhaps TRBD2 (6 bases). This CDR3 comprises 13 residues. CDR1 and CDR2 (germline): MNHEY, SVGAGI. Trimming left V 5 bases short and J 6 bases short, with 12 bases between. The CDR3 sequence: CASSNPRGDTQYF. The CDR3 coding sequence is TGTGCCAGCAGTAACCCTCGGGGGGATACGCAGTATTTT.

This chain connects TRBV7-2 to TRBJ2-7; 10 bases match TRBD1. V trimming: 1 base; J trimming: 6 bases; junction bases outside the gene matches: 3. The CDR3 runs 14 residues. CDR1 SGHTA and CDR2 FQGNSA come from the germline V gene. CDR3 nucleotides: TGTGCCAGCAGCTTAGGACAGGGGGCGGCCGAGCAGTACTTC. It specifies CASSLGQGAAEQYF. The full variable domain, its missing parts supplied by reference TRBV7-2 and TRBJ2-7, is GAGVSQSPSNKVTEKGKDVELRCDPISGHTALYWYRQSLGQGLEFLIYFQGNSAPDKSGLPSDRFSAERTGGSVSTLTIQRTQQEDSAVYLCASSLGQGAAEQYFGPGTRLTVT.

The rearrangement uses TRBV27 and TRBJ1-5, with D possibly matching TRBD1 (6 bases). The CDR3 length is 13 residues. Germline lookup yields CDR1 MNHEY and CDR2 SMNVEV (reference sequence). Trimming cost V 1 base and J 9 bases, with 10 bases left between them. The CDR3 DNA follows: TGTGCCAGCAGTTTATGGGGGGGCCGGCCCCAGCATTTT. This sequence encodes CASSLWGGRPQHF.

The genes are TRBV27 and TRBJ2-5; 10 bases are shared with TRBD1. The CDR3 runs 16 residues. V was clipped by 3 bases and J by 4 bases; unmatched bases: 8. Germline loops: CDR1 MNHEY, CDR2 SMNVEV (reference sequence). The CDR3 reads CASSFQGQGWGETQYF. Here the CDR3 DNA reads TGTGCCAGCAGTTTTCAGGGACAGGGGTGGGGAGAGACCCAGTACTTC.

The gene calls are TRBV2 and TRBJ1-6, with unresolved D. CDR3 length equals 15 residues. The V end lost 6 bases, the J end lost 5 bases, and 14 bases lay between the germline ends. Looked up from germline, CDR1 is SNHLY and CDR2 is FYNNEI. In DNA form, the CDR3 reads TGTGCCAGCAGCGGACGGACTGTAGATAATTCACCCCTCCACTTT. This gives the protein CASSGRTVDNSPLHF.

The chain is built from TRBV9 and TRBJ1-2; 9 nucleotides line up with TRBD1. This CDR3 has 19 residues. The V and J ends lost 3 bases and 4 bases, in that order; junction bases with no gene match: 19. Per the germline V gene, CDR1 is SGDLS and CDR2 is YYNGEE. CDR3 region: CASSGMGQGKLWGVYGYTF. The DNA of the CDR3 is TGTGCCAGCAGCGGAATGGGACAGGGCAAACTTTGGGGGGTCTATGGCTACACCTTC.

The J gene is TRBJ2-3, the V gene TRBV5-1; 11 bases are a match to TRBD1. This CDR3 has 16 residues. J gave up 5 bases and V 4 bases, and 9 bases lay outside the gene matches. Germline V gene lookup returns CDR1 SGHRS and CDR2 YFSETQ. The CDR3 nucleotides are TGCGCCAGCAGCATCGGACAGGGGGCGCGGGTAGATACGCAGTATTTT. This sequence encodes CASSIGQGARVDTQYF.

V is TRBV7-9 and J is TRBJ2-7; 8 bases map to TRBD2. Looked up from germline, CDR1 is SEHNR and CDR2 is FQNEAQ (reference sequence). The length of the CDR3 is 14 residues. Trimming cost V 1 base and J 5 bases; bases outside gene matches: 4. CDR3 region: CASSLVTGRDEQYF. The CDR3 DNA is TGTGCCAGCAGCTTAGTGACCGGGAGGGACGAGCAGTACTTC.